These 24 T cell receptor beta chains share one sample of origin, sequenced in a study of T-cell memory formation after mild COVID-19. From the 5' RACE reads, TCRdb called clonotypes with MiXCR, one entry per CDR3 protein. The table shows about 270,000 distinct CDR3 sequences, with roughly 17% occurring only once. Sequencing was carried out using PBMCs or a T cell subset sorted from them (not recorded which). The receptors here all came from a man aged 18 to 30 who had mild COVID-19 (a few samples of this study predate the infection). Cell type and time point are not known.

This clonotype was counted only a few times. The chain has TRBV6-2 or TRBV6-3 and TRBJ2-3, with 7 bases aligning to TRBD1. Germline loops: CDR1 MNHEY, CDR2 SVGEGT. The CDR3 totals 19 residues. Germline trimming cut 2 bases from V and 3 bases from J; bases unmatched to any gene: 17. CDR3 region: CASSYPFLGPGQRTDTQYF. CDR3 DNA sequence: TGTGCCAGCAGTTACCCTTTCCTAGGGCCGGGACAGAGGACAGATACGCAGTATTTT.

The genes are TRBV18 and TRBJ2-1, with 9 nucleotides matching TRBD2. The V gene's germline CDR1 is KGHSH and CDR2 LQKENI. The CDR3 sequence is 15 residues long. V trimming: 2 bases; J trimming: 10 bases; junction bases outside the gene matches: 9. CDR3 coding DNA: TGTGCCAGCTCACCAATAGCGGGGGCCGTGAGGGAGCAGTTCTTC. This codes for CASSPIAGAVREQFF.

The gene calls are TRBV11-2 and TRBJ1-1, with a weak D call TRBD1 (5 bases). Germline loops: CDR1 SGHAT, CDR2 FQNNGV. V lost 3 bases and J 0 bases, leaving 11 bases between the germline ends. This CDR3 contains 15 residues. The CDR3 loop reads CASSFRQGLNTEAFF. CDR3 DNA: TGTGCCAGCAGCTTTCGGCAGGGATTGAACACTGAAGCTTTCTTT.

This clonotype was detected only once. Germline and junction disagree at one end, which may indicate a read error. The rearrangement joins TRBV20-1 to TRBJ1-2; TRBD1 matches at 11 bases. Germline V lookup: CDR1 DFQATT, CDR2 SNEGSKA (reference sequence). The CDR3 totals 14 residues. This chain's CDR3 is CSARGGTGGGGYTF. DNA of the CDR3: TGCAGTGCGAGAGGCGGGACAGGGGGTGGAGGCTACACCTTC.

Only a few counts were recorded for this clonotype. The gene calls are TRBV10-3 and TRBJ2-3; TRBD2 agrees at 10 bases. The V and J ends lost 2 bases and 2 bases, in that order; junction bases with no gene match: 4. The CDR3 has 16 residues. The germline V gene has CDR1 ENHRY and CDR2 SYGVKD. In DNA, the CDR3 is TGTGCCATCAGTGAGCCAAGCGGGGGGGTCACAGATACGCAGTATTTT. Amino acids: CAISEPSGGVTDTQYF.

This clonotype has a single count. The chain uses TRBV6-5 and TRBJ2-3; 12 bases align to TRBD2. V dropped 4 bases and J dropped 7; count of bases not matched to a gene: 6. CDR3 length: 15 residues. Looked up from germline, CDR1 is MNHEY and CDR2 is SVGAGI. The CDR3 DNA sequence: TGTGCCAGCAGTTGGACTAGCGGGACTGGGCATACGCAGTATTTT. This codes for CASSWTSGTGHTQYF.

The J gene is TRBJ2-1, the V gene TRBV4-1; D not certain. Trimming took off 0 bases at V and 9 bases at J, with 6 bases between the two ends. The CDR3 length is 12 residues. CDR1 is MGHRA, CDR2 YSYEKL, per germline. CDR3 nucleotide sequence: TGCGCCAGCAGCCAAGAGGCCCGTGAGCAGTTCTTC. Translated: CASSQEAREQFF.

The CDR3, as DNA: TGTGCCAGCAGACATTCGGGGGGTGGGCGAGAGACCCAGTACTTC. Translation gives CASRHSGGGRETQYF. This chain joins TRBV12-3 or TRBV12-4 and TRBJ2-5; 7 bases map to TRBD2. The CDR3 has 15 residues. Losses at the gene ends were 6 bases for V and 4 bases for J; bases not matched to a gene: 11.

This CDR3 is CAIGLSTDTQYF. The CDR3 nucleotides are TGTGCCATCGGTCTGAGCACAGATACGCAGTATTTT. This chain uses TRBV10-3 with TRBJ2-3; D not resolved. CDR3 length: 12 amino acids. CDR1 ENHRY and CDR2 SYGVKD come from the germline V gene. V lost 8 bases and J 0 bases, leaving 6 bases between the germline ends.

This clonotype was counted between two and nine times. The junction differs from germline at one of its ends, possibly a read error. This chain uses TRBV7-9 with TRBJ2-4; 14 bases line up with TRBD2. The CDR3 length is 14 residues. From germline, CDR1 is SEHNR and CDR2 FQNEAQ (reference sequence). For the CDR3, the DNA is TGTGCCAGCAGTCCGAGGACTAGCGGGGGGCGTATGCACTTC. This gives the protein CASSPRTSGGRMHF.

This chain connects TRBV6-5 to TRBJ1-5, with no clear D. Trimming shortened V by 5 bases and J by 1 base, and 18 bases separated the two germline ends. There are 17 residues in the CDR3. The germline V gene has CDR1 MNHEY and CDR2 SVGAGI. CDR3 nucleotides: TGTGCCAGCAGTACCCTTAGATACGGGTGGAGCAATCAGCCCCAGCATTTT. Translating it yields CASSTLRYGWSNQPQHF.

This chain connects TRBV20-1 to TRBJ1-4, with a possible D match to TRBD1 (6 bases). V dropped 6 bases and J dropped 4 bases, with 12 bases sitting between them. CDR1 is DFQATT, CDR2 SNEGSKA, per germline (reference sequence). The CDR3 consists of 13 residues. In DNA, the CDR3 is TGCAGTGCCGGGGGCAGTATTAATGAAAAACTGTTTTTT. This encodes CSAGGSINEKLFF.

There are a few counts of this clonotype. V and J are TRBV11-2 and TRBJ2-1; 9 positions match TRBD2. CDR1 is SGHAT and CDR2 is FQNNGV in the germline V gene. V lost 3 bases, J lost 4 bases, and 4 bases stayed unmatched. This CDR3 has 15 residues. The CDR3 nucleotides are TGTGCCAGCAGCTTGGGACTAGCCAAATACAATGAGCAGTTCTTC. Amino acid sequence: CASSLGLAKYNEQFF.

This clonotype was seen more than once but under ten times. The chain employs TRBV7-2 and TRBJ2-1; D gene uncertain. The CDR3 contains 11 residues. Trimming shortened V by 3 bases and J by 8 bases, and 5 bases separated the two germline ends. Per the germline V gene, CDR1 is SGHTA and CDR2 is FQGNSA. CDR3 nucleotide sequence: TGTGCCAGCAGCTTTCTCGATGAGCAGTTCTTC. Translating gives CASSFLDEQFF.

The chain uses TRBV4-1 and TRBJ1-4; TRBD1 aligns across 11 bases. Germline trimming cut 4 bases from V and 8 bases from J; bases unmatched to any gene: 12. CDR1 is MGHRA, CDR2 YSYEKL, per germline. This CDR3 region has 17 residues. The CDR3 bases are TGCGCCAGCAGCCGGACAGGGGGCGCTTTAAGCGGAGAAAAACTGTTTTTT. This codes for CASSRTGGALSGEKLFF.

The sample holds a few counts of this clonotype. This rearrangement joins TRBV14 to TRBJ2-3; TRBD1 agrees at 8 bases. This CDR3 has 17 residues. Trimming cost V 2 bases and J 2 bases; bases outside gene matches: 9. Germline values: CDR1 SGHDN, CDR2 FVKESK. Written as DNA, the CDR3 is TGTGCCAGCAGCCAATTACTGCCGGGACAGGACACAGATACGCAGTATTTT. It codes for CASSQLLPGQDTDTQYF.

There are a few counts of this clonotype. The J gene is TRBJ2-2, the V gene TRBV10-3; 10 bases agree with TRBD2. V shed 4 bases and J 6 bases; nucleotides not matched to a gene: 8. This CDR3 is built from 16 residues. The V gene's germline CDR1 is ENHRY and CDR2 SYGVKD. CDR3 DNA: TGTGCCATCAGTGGATACAGACTAGCGGGCCCCGGGGAGCTGTTTTTT. Translation: CAISGYRLAGPGELFF.

This clonotype was seen repeatedly, ten times or more. V usage is TRBV12-3 or TRBV12-4 and J usage is TRBJ1-5, with D maybe TRBD1 (5 bases). Trimming took off 1 base at V and 3 bases at J, with 10 bases between the two ends. The CDR3 covers 15 residues. Here the CDR3 DNA reads TGTGCCAGCAGTTTAGTTCTACAGGACAATCAGCCCCAGCATTTT. It codes for CASSLVLQDNQPQHF.

J is TRBJ2-1 and V is TRBV18, with 9 bases aligning to TRBD1. The germline gives CDR1 KGHSH, CDR2 LQKENI. V lost 0 bases to trimming and J lost 8 bases; unmatched junction nucleotides: 11. The CDR3 runs 17 residues. The CDR3 region has the DNA TGTGCCAGCTCACCACCGGATGGACAGGGGTCTTCGGATGAGCAGTTCTTC. Its translation is CASSPPDGQGSSDEQFF.

This chain links TRBV6-5 with TRBJ1-6, with D unclear. Germline values: CDR1 MNHEY, CDR2 SVGAGI. The CDR3 extends over 15 amino acids. V was clipped by 2 bases and J by 10 bases, with 15 bases between them. The CDR3 reads CASSYERVDRSPLHF. CDR3 sequence (DNA): TGTGCCAGCAGTTACGAGAGGGTAGATCGCTCACCCCTCCACTTT.

This clonotype was found a few times. This chain connects TRBV4-3 to TRBJ2-3, with 9 bases aligning to TRBD2. The J segment lost 3 bases and the V segment lost 1 base, leaving 11 bases of the junction unmatched. Germline lookup yields CDR1 LGHNA and CDR2 YSLEER. The CDR3 is made up of 18 amino acids. In nucleotides, the CDR3 is TGCGCCAGCAGCCAAGTTTGGGAGCGGGGGGCCGATACAGATACGCAGTATTTT. Its protein is CASSQVWERGADTDTQYF.

The rearrangement uses TRBV10-3 and TRBJ2-5, with 14 bases lining up with TRBD2. Unmatched junction bases numbered 5, after V lost 2 bases and J lost 3 bases. Germline-derived CDR1 and CDR2 are ENHRY and SYGVKD. The CDR3 spans 17 residues. The CDR3 sequence is CAISELTSGGAKETQYF. DNA for the CDR3: TGTGCCATCAGTGAGCTGACTAGCGGGGGGGCGAAAGAGACCCAGTACTTC.

The gene calls are TRBV28 and TRBJ2-5, with TRBD2 matching over 9 bases. The CDR3 is 14 residues long. CDR1 is MDHEN, CDR2 SYDVKM, per germline. With V trimmed by 10 bases and J by 0 bases, 6 bases remained unmatched. The CDR3 sequence is CATGLAAHQETQYF. CDR3 sequence (DNA): TGTGCCACGGGACTAGCAGCACACCAAGAGACCCAGTACTTC.

This sequence joins TRBV20-1 and TRBJ2-5; 8 bases fit TRBD1. V shed 5 bases, J shed 3 bases, and the junction held 2 bases outside the gene matches. CDR3 length: 12 residues. The V gene's germline CDR1 is DFQATT and CDR2 SNEGSKA (reference sequence). The CDR3 bases are TGCAGTGCTGCGGACAGGGAAGAGACCCAGTACTTC. The encoded protein is CSAADREETQYF.